This paragraph covers one T cell receptor (beta chain) sequence. This clone's antigen is unknown. No qualities accompany the bases; no much larger clone lies one base away. The immunoSEQ Assay, a bias-controlled multiplex PCR, was used to amplify TCRbeta CDR3 regions from genomic DNA. In the source study's methods: Nucleated cell counts per sample were estimated from amplification of reference gene primers within the assay. To quantify the absolute abundance of each unique TCRbeta CDR3 rearrangement, sequence reads were collapsed and filtered. For each sample, productive Simpson clonality was calculated as the square root of Simpson's diversity index over productive rearrangements. Not all clones reach the TCRdb copy of this immuneACCESS table, which keeps in-frame sequences only. Checked studies attribute under half of the gap to unresolved V genes and leave the rest unexplained. V and J calls and clone size are given by that table; D and trimming were obtained from the DNA. This sample comprises around 170,000 clones, 89% of them detected only once. The ten largest make up approximately 3% of the sample.

Trimming removed 6 bases from V and 7 bases from J, leaving 19 bases between the germline ends. The germline V gene (reference sequence) supplies CDR1 LGHDT and CDR2 YNNKEL. Inclusive of the bounding cysteine and phenylalanine, the CDR3 is 16 residues long. Here the CDR3 DNA is all that survives: 48 bases in frame from base 1. Each collaborating institution followed its own protocols to collect whole blood in K2EDTA tubes. For TCRbeta analysis, collaborators shipped samples as frozen whole blood, isolated PBMCs, or DNA extracted from either of those sample types. The data derive from a study of blood T cell repertoires in COVID-19 (dated by TCRdb to 2020 to 2022). Background for the entire study: The collaborator samples originated in the United States, Italy and Spain and spanned the acute and convalescent phases of COVID-19. The material from the prospective study consisted of cDNA or gDNA derived from T cells, B-cell-depleted T cells, or PBMCs. Subjects who had been exposed to COVID-19, were actively infected with it, or had recovered from it provided the deeply sampled blood TCRbeta repertoires that made up the dataset. A freely available public database, intended as a resource for researchers studying the immune response to SARS-CoV-2, is where the repertoires were released. Samples came from the ongoing ImmuneRACE study (first 160 participants) plus 1,254 subjects from 6 global collaborators. Sample metadata almost always included a de-identified subject ID, COVID-19 status, age in years and sex. HLA class I and class II types, where available, came from metadata supplied by the sample provider rather than from assay-based typing. What the work shows at the level of the full study, not this receptor alone: The amount of clinical and demographic metadata varied by source and participant and was provided uncurated.

The receptor chain draws on TRBV3-1 (or the pseudogene TRBV3-2) and TRBJ1-6, with TRBD1 tentatively as D gene (5 bases match). This sequence was found in a man in his sixties with acute or convalescent COVID-19. Sequences were obtained from peripheral blood. The CDR3 is CASSPRSGSGNSPLHF. Read as DNA, the sequence is TGTGCCAGCAGTCCGAGATCAGGGTCCGGGAATTCACCCCTCCACTTT.